A single sample is the source of the 22 T cell receptor beta chains below, sequenced in a study of graft-versus-host responses after intestinal transplantation. Clones were read by immunoSEQ multiplex PCR, and TCRdb kept only the in-frame ones, dropping some. The repertoire holds more than 30,000 clones, roughly nine tenths seen once, with 15% to 20% in the top ten. Processed graft tissue released its intraepithelial and lamina propria lymphocytes. This specimen was ileum tissue, taken 204 days after intestinal transplant. These receptors came from a human patient who received an intestinal transplant, so some T cells may come from the graft donor.

The chain is built from TRBV5-6 and TRBJ2-7; TRBD1 matches at 7 bases. J lost 1 base, V lost 1 base, and 8 bases had no gene match. The CDR3 covers 16 residues. Germline lookup yields CDR1 SGHDT and CDR2 YYEEEE. CDR3 bases: TGTGCCAGCAGCTTGTTTTCCGGGACAGTGTCCTACGAGCAGTACTTC. Translated, it gives CASSLFSGTVSYEQYF.

The chain is built from TRBV27 and TRBJ2-5; 16 bases fit TRBD2. The trim removed 5 bases at V and 5 bases at J, leaving 14 bases unmatched. The CDR3 extends over 19 amino acids. Per the germline V gene, CDR1 is MNHEY and CDR2 is SMNVEV (reference sequence). DNA for the CDR3: TGTGCCAGCAGTGGAGAACCGGGACTAGCGGGGGGGCCTGAGGAGACCCAGTACTTC. It codes for CASSGEPGLAGGPEETQYF.

The chain carries TRBV18 and TRBJ1-1; maybe TRBD1 (5 bases). V shed 6 bases and J shed 7 bases, with 15 bases lying between them. Germline CDR1 is KGHSH and CDR2 is LQKENI. The CDR3 totals 13 residues. CDR3 sequence (DNA): TGTGCCAGCTCGATTATTCTCGGGGGTGAAGCTTTCTTT. Protein product: CASSIILGGEAFF.

The chain recombines TRBV19 with TRBJ2-4, with 15 nucleotides matching TRBD2. The CDR3 has 15 amino acids. The germline V gene encodes CDR1 LNHDA and CDR2 SQIVND (reference sequence). Trimming at V came to 5 bases and at J to 7 bases, leaving 3 bases not matched to a gene. CDR3 DNA sequence: TGTGCCAGTAGTCGGACTAGCGGGGGGGCCAACATTCAGTACTTC. Encoded protein: CASSRTSGGANIQYF.

This chain uses TRBV4-1 with TRBJ2-7; D gene unclear. V was shortened by 2 bases and J by 5 bases, with 16 bases between the two germline ends. Germline lookup yields CDR1 MGHRA and CDR2 YSYEKL. This CDR3 comprises 15 residues. CDR3 in DNA: TGCGCCAGCAGCCAACGTAATCTAGGGTCTCACGAGCAGTACTTC. It translates to CASSQRNLGSHEQYF.

On this clone itself: Compared with germline, one end of the junction differs, possibly owing to a read error. The chain carries TRBV6-1 and TRBJ1-2; D ambiguous. This CDR3 is built from 11 residues. Germline CDR1 MNHNS, CDR2 SASEGT. This CDR3 reads CTSRQADGYTF. The CDR3 DNA is TGTACCAGCAGGCAGGCGGATGGCTACACCTTC.

The chain carries TRBV5-1 and TRBJ2-7; D remains ambiguous. The V gene lost 2 bases and the J gene lost 0 bases, with 9 bases spanning the gap. This CDR3 has 14 amino acids. Germline CDR1 reads SGHRS; CDR2 reads YFSETQ. The CDR3 reads CASSLRVRSYEQYF. The CDR3 DNA reads as TGCGCCAGCAGCTTACGGGTCCGCTCCTACGAGCAGTACTTC.

The rearrangement uses TRBV6-5 and TRBJ2-7, with a tentative D call TRBD2 (6 bases). CDR1 and CDR2 (germline): MNHEY, SVGAGI. Trimming left V 2 bases short and J 5 bases short, with 16 bases between. This CDR3 region has 15 residues. The CDR3 DNA reads as TGTGCCAGCAGTTACGGACTACCGGCAGACAACGAGCAGTACTTC. It yields the protein CASSYGLPADNEQYF.

The chain links TRBV7-9 to TRBJ1-4; 7 nucleotides agree with TRBD1. J was trimmed by 6 bases and V by 5 bases; bases with no gene match: 6. Per the germline V gene, CDR1 is SEHNR and CDR2 is FQNEAQ (reference sequence). The CDR3 consists of 14 residues. The CDR3 region is CASSPGTAYEKLFF. CDR3 DNA sequence: TGTGCCAGCAGCCCCGGGACAGCTTATGAAAAACTGTTTTTT.

The count of this clone is one. CDR3 sequence: CASSFRDQLNTGELFF. In DNA, the CDR3 is TGTGCCAGCAGCTTTAGGGATCAGCTGAACACCGGGGAGCTGTTTTTT. This chain links TRBV5-4 with TRBJ2-2; D call uncertain. Trimming left V 2 bases short and J 1 base short, with 12 bases between. The CDR3 consists of 16 residues. CDR1 SGHNT and CDR2 YYREEE come from the germline V gene (reference sequence).

V usage is TRBV5-3 and J usage is TRBJ1-6; the match to TRBD1 covers 8 bases. TRBV5-3 counts as an open reading frame of uncertain function. This CDR3 region has 12 residues. V shed 9 bases and J 10 bases; nucleotides not matched to a gene: 6. The DNA for the CDR3 is TGTGCCAAGACAGGGGAGCAATCACCCCTCCACTTT. Protein product: CAKTGEQSPLHF.

A few counts support this clone. The rearrangement links TRBV5-4 to TRBJ1-3; 7 positions match TRBD1. J lost 4 bases, V lost 4 bases, and 2 bases had no gene match. The CDR3 is 13 residues long. Germline V gene data show CDR1 as SGHNT and CDR2 as YYREEE (reference sequence). Here the CDR3 reads CASSLTGGNTIYF. DNA for the CDR3: TGTGCCAGCAGCCTGACAGGGGGAAACACCATATATTTT.

This rearrangement joins TRBV6-5 to TRBJ2-5; D might be TRBD1 (9 bases). The J call may be mistaken, given a closer DNA end match to TRBJ2-7. CDR3 length: 15 residues. In germline, CDR1 is MNHEY, CDR2 SVGAGI. CDR3 loop: CASSPSLAGQGEQYF. CDR3 sequence (DNA): TGTGCCAGCAGTCCGTCTTTAGCGGGACAGGGCGAGCAGTACTTC.

The chain combines TRBV28 with TRBJ2-5, with 7 bases aligning to TRBD2. Trimming removed 7 bases from V and 7 bases from J; junction bases left unmatched: 9. The germline CDR1 and CDR2 sequences are MDHEN and SYDVKM. The CDR3 totals 13 residues. In nucleotides, the CDR3 is TGTGCCAGCACTCTCAGCGGGGTCGGGACCCAGTACTTC. The encoded protein is CASTLSGVGTQYF.

The chain carries TRBV7-8 and TRBJ1-1, with D possibly TRBD1 on 6 matching bases. The CDR3 sequence is 13 residues long. CDR1 and CDR2 from the germline V gene are SGHVS and FQNEAQ. V lost 5 bases to trimming and J lost 3 bases, with 10 bases between them. Here the CDR3 reads CASSTQGHTEAFF. The DNA of the CDR3 is TGTGCCAGCAGCACTCAGGGGCACACTGAAGCTTTCTTT.

The rearrangement uses TRBV6-6 and TRBJ2-5, with D perhaps given as TRBD1 or TRBD2 (5 bases each). Germline V gene sequence: CDR1 MNHNY, CDR2 SVGAGI (reference sequence). Trimming removed 2 bases at V and 0 bases at J, with 13 bases between. The CDR3 is made up of 16 amino acids. In DNA form, the CDR3 reads TGTGCCAGCAGTTACCGAGCAGGGACGTACCAAGAGACCCAGTACTTC. Translated, it gives CASSYRAGTYQETQYF.

This chain joins TRBV28 and TRBJ2-1; D remains ambiguous. With 2 bases removed from V and 0 bases from J, the gap between germline ends came to 5 bases. The CDR3 sequence is 14 residues long. Germline V lookup: CDR1 MDHEN, CDR2 SYDVKM. This chain's CDR3 is CASSLPGSYNEQFF. The CDR3 DNA reads as TGTGCCAGCAGTTTACCGGGCTCCTACAATGAGCAGTTCTTC.

The rearrangement links TRBV5-1 to TRBJ1-4; D may be TRBD1 (5 bases). The germline V gene has CDR1 SGHRS and CDR2 YFSETQ. This CDR3 spans 14 amino acids. V was cut by 1 base and J by 6 bases, with 10 bases left in between. The CDR3 protein is CASSLMGDDEKLFF. Here the CDR3 DNA reads TGCGCCAGCAGCTTGATGGGGGACGATGAAAAACTGTTTTTT.

The J gene is TRBJ2-7, the V gene TRBV4-2; D might be TRBD2 (6 bases). Trimming removed 0 bases from V and 3 bases from J, with 12 bases in between. This CDR3 has 15 amino acids. Germline CDR1 LGHNA, CDR2 YNFKEQ. The CDR3: CASSQDEGSGYEQYF. For the CDR3, the DNA is TGTGCCAGCAGCCAAGATGAGGGTAGCGGCTACGAGCAGTACTTC.

V usage is TRBV7-9 and J usage is TRBJ2-7; 9 nucleotides agree with TRBD1. This CDR3 has 18 residues. Germline loops: CDR1 SEHNR, CDR2 FQNEAQ (reference sequence). V was clipped by 5 bases and J by 5 bases; unmatched bases: 19. The CDR3 bases are TGTGCCAGCAGCCCAAAAAGGTTTTCGGGACAGGGATCCAACGAGCAGTACTTC. It codes for CASSPKRFSGQGSNEQYF.

The genes are TRBV21-1 and TRBJ2-7. TRBV21-1 is a pseudogene locus. The CDR3 totals 15 residues. CDR3: CASSKGRDEGYEQYF. The DNA for the CDR3 is TGTGCCAGCAGCAAAGGCCGCGACGAGGGGTACGAGCAGTACTTC.

V is TRBV18 and J is TRBJ2-5, with 8 positions matching TRBD1. The closer fit of TRBJ2-7 to the DNA end suggests the J call may be wrong. Germline assignment: CDR1 KGHSH and CDR2 LQKENI. The CDR3 runs to 15 residues. CDR3 coding DNA: TGTGCCAGCTCACCACAGGGACAGGCCTCCTACGAGCAGTACTTC. Its protein product is CASSPQGQASYEQYF.